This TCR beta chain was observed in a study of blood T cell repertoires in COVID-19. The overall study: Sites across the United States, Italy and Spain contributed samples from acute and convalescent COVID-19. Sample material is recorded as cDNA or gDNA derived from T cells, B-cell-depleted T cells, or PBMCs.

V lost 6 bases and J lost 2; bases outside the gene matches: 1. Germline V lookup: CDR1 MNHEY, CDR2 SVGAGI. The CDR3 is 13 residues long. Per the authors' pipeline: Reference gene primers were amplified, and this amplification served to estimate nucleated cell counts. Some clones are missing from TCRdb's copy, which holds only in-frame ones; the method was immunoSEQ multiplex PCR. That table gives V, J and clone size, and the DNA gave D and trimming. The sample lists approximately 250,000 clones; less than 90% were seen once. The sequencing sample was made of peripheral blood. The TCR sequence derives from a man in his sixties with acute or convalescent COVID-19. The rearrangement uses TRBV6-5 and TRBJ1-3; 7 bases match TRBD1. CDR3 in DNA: TGTGCCAGCAGGGGGACAGCTGGAAACACCATATATTTT. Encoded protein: CASRGTAGNTIYF.